The source of this T cell receptor beta chain is a study of T cells in Graves' hyperthyroidism and ophthalmopathy. RNA transcripts were the template for amplifying TCR beta CDR3 regions. A set of HTBI primers served as the primers for a first-round RT-PCR of the TCR CDR3. TCRdb called the multiplex PCR reads again in MiXCR, with one record for every CDR3 protein. The data show under 800,000 distinct CDR3 sequences, 11% to 15% seen once. General study results and limits: Progression to ophthalmopathy was predicted a median of approximately seven months early.

Stable disease denoted Graves' hyperthyroidism without ophthalmopathy progression within 18 months. Diagnoses rested on clinical symptoms, serum thyroxine and TRAb, thyroid ultrasound and orbital computed tomography. With respect to this clonotype: Its specificity is unknown.

The receptor's source is a woman under 30 with Graves' hyperthyroidism. The sample taken for sequencing was blood.

CDR3 region: CASSPQGDQQNQPQHF. The CDR3 region has the DNA TGTGCCAGCTCACCCCAGGGGGACCAGCAGAATCAGCCCCAGCATTTT. The rearrangement joins TRBV18 to TRBJ1-5, with 7 positions matching TRBD1. The CDR3 has 16 amino acids. The ends lost 3 bases at V and 4 bases at J; junction bases unmatched: 9. CDR1 and CDR2 from the germline V gene are KGHSH and LQKENI.